This T cell receptor (beta chain) was sequenced in a study of chemoradiotherapy in HPV16-positive cancers. V lost 7 bases and J 5 bases, leaving 14 bases between the germline ends. The germline V gene encodes CDR1 LNHDA and CDR2 SQIVND (reference sequence). CDR3 length: 13 amino acids. TCRdb's copy holds only in-frame clones and misses some; the assay was immunoSEQ multiplex PCR. The sample has several thousand clones, under 90% seen once. The chain employs TRBV19 and TRBJ1-1, with D possibly being TRBD1 (6 bases). Sequencing was performed on tumor tissue, taken from a patient who underwent chemoradiotherapy. This receptor was obtained from a human donor with HPV-associated anogenital cancer. CDR3 in DNA: TGTGCCAGTACCCTACAGGGAGGAACTGAAGCTTTCTTT. Its protein product is CASTLQGGTEAFF. The full variable domain, its missing parts supplied by reference TRBV19 and TRBJ1-1, is DGGITQSPKYLFRKEGQNVTLSCEQNLNHDAMYWYRQDPGQGLRLIYYSQIVNDFQKGDIAEGYSVSREKKESFPLTVTSAQKNPTAFYLCASTLQGGTEAFFGQGTRLTVV.